This record covers a single T cell receptor (beta chain). Its antigen is currently unknown. This sample stems from a study of human T cells and chemical hapten exposure. Study-wide results and caveats: Following DPC sensitization, TCRs present above 1 in 1000 frequency showed no change. Expanded TCRs showed more large CDR3 clusters than pre-sensitization or healthy control sets. Patch test score rose with PT1 expanded TCR count, significant at thresholds 8, 16 and 32, not 4.

The time point: patch test 2, 6 weeks after DPC sensitization. Treatment specified: therapeutic diphenylcyclopropenone sensitization with weekly scalp DPC. Blood sampling preceded each patch test application. TCRdb reprocessed the RACE reads with MiXCR, giving one entry per CDR3 protein. This sample has about 94,000 distinct CDR3 sequences, with approximately 9.3% found just once. CDR3 length equals 14 residues. V gave up 2 bases and J gave up 2 bases, with 10 bases separating them. Germline V gives CDR1 MNHEY, CDR2 SVGAGI. This TCR derives from a woman between 40 and 55 years old with alopecia areata. Some clones in this sample may be carry-over from other donors' samples. Sequenced here: whole blood, sampled in connection with sensitization to the hapten diphenylcyclopropenone (DPC). The chain is built from TRBV6-5 and TRBJ2-7; either TRBD1 or TRBD2 may supply D (5 bases each). The DNA for the CDR3 is TGTGCCAGCAGTTACCAGCCGGGACCCTACGAGCAGTACTTC. Its protein is CASSYQPGPYEQYF.